Detailed here is one T cell receptor (beta chain). Germline assignment: CDR1 MNHNS and CDR2 SASEGT. CDR3 length: 13 amino acids. Germline trimming cut 6 bases from V and 8 bases from J; bases unmatched to any gene: 7. In the original workflow: Estimated nucleated cell counts came from reference gene primer amplification. Only in-frame clones appear in the TCRdb table, and some are missing; sequencing was by immunoSEQ multiplex PCR. That table gives V, J and clone size, and the DNA gave D and trimming. The table has under 250,000 clones, approximately 90% seen once. Recruited during active infection, patients (from Seattle) were subsequently followed longitudinally. This sample was included in a study of blood T cell repertoires in COVID-19. Turning to the study itself: Italy, Spain and the United States were the sources of the convalescent and acute COVID-19 samples.

The chain carries TRBV6-1 and TRBJ2-1; 7 nucleotides align to TRBD1. The sequence came from a woman in her twenties or thirties with COVID-19, enrolled during active disease. Sequenced: peripheral blood. Here the CDR3 reads CASRGQAPHEQFF. Written as DNA, the CDR3 is TGTGCCAGCAGAGGACAGGCCCCCCATGAGCAGTTCTTC.